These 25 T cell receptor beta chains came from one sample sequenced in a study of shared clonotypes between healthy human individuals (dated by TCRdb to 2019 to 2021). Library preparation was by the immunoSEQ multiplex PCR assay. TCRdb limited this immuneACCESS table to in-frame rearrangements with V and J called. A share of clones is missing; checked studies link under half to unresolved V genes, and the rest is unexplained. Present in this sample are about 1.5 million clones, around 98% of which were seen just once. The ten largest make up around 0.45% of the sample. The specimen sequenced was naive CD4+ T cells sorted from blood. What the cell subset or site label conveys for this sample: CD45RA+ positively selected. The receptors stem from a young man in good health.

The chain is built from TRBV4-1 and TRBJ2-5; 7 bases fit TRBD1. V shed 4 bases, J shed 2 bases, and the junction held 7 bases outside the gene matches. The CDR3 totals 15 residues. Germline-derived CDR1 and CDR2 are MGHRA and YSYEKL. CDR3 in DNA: TGCGCCAGCAGCCCCCGGGACAGATTACAAGAGACCCAGTACTTC. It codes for CASSPRDRLQETQYF.

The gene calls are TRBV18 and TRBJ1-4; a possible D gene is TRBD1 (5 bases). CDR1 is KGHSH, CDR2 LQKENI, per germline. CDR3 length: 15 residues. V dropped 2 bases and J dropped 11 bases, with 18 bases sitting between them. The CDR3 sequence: CASSPGGDGHGKLFF. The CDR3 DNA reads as TGTGCCAGCTCACCAGGCGGAGACGGACACGGGAAACTGTTTTTT.

Written as DNA, the CDR3 is TGTGCCAGCAGCGTAGACAGGGATTACGAGCAGTACTTC. As protein: CASSVDRDYEQYF. V and J are TRBV7-6 and TRBJ2-7, with 7 bases fitting TRBD1. Germline lookup yields CDR1 SGHVS and CDR2 FNYEAQ. With V trimmed by 5 bases and J by 4 bases, 5 bases remained unmatched. The CDR3 extends over 13 amino acids.

The DNA of the CDR3 is TGTGCCAGCAGCTTGCTAGCCAAAAACATTCAGTACTTC. Its translation: CASSLLAKNIQYF. This chain uses TRBV11-1 with TRBJ2-4; D is undetermined. This CDR3 contains 13 residues. Germline CDR1 and CDR2: SGHAT and FQDESV (reference sequence). The V end lost 3 bases, the J end lost 0 bases, and 3 bases lay between the germline ends.

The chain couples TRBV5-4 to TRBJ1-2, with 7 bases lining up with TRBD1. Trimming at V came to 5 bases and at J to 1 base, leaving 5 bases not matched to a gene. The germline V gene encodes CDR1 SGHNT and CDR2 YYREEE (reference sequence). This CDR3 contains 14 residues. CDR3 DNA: TGTGCCAGCAGTAGGGACAGCGTTAACTATGGCTACACCTTC. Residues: CASSRDSVNYGYTF. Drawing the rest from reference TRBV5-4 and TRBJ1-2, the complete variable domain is ETGVTQSPTHLIKTRGQQVTLRCSSQSGHNTVSWYQQALGQGPQFIFQYYREEENGRGNFPPRFSGLQFPNYSSELNVNALELDDSALYLCASSRDSVNYGYTFGSGTRLTVV.

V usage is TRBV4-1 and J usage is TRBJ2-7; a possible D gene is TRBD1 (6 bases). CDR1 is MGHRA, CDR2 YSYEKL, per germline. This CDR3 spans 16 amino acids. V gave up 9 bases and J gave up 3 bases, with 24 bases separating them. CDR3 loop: CARRTEAPSRGYEQYF. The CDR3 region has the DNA TGCGCCAGACGGACAGAAGCGCCTAGCAGGGGCTACGAGCAGTACTTC.

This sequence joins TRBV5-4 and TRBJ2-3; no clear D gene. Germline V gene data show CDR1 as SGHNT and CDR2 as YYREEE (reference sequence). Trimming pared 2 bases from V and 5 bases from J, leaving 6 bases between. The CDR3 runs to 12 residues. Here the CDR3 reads CASSLGQDTQYF. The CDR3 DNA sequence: TGTGCCAGCAGCTTAGGGCAAGATACGCAGTATTTT.

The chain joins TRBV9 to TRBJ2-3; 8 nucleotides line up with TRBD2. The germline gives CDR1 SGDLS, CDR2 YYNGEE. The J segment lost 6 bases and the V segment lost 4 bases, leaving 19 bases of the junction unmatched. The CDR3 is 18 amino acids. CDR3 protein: CASSLTDGLGAGVDTQYF. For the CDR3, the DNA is TGTGCCAGCAGCCTAACGGACGGGCTAGGAGCGGGAGTCGATACGCAGTATTTT.

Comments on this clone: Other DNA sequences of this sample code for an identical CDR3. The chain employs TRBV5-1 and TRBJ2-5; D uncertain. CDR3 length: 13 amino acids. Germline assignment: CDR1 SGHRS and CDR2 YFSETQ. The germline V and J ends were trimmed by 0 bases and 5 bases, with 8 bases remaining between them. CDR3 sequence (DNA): TGCGCCAGCAGCTTGGCGGCCCGGGAGACCCAGTACTTC. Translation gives CASSLAARETQYF.

The CDR3 sequence is CSGGKETQYF. CDR3 bases: TGCAGCGGGGGCAAAGAGACCCAGTACTTC. The chain couples TRBV29-1 to TRBJ2-5; possible D gene TRBD1, 5 bases. The CDR3 runs to 10 residues. V was cut by 7 bases and J by 3 bases, with 6 bases left in between. The germline V gene has CDR1 SQVTM and CDR2 ANQGSEA.

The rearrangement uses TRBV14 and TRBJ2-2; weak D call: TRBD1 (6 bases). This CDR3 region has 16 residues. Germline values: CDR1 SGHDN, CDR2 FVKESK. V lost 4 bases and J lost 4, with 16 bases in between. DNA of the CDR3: TGTGCCAGCAGCCCCCAAATAGGGGGTCCCACCGGGGAGCTGTTTTTT. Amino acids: CASSPQIGGPTGELFF.

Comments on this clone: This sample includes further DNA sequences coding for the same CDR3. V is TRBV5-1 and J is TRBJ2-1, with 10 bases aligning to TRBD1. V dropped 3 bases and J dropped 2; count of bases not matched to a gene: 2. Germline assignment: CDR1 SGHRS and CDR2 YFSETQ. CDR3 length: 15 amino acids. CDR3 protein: CASSSDRGPYNEQFF. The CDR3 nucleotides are TGCGCCAGCAGCTCAGACAGGGGGCCCTACAATGAGCAGTTCTTC.

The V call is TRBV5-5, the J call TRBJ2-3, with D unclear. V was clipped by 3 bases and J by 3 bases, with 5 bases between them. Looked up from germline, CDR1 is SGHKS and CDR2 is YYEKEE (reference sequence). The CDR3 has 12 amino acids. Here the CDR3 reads CASSSPTDTQYF. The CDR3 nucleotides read TGTGCCAGCAGCTCGCCTACAGATACGCAGTATTTT.

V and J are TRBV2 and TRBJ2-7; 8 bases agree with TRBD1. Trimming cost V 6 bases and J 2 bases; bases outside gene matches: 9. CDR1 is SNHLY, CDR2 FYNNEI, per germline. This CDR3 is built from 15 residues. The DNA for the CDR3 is TGTGCCAGCAGGGCCGACAGGGGCCCGACCTACGAGCAGTACTTC. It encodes CASRADRGPTYEQYF.

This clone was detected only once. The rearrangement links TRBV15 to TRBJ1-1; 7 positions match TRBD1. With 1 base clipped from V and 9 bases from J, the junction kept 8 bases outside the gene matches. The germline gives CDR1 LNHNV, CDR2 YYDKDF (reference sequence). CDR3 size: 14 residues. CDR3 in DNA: TGTGCCACCAGCAGAGGTGAAGGGGGCTCGAAAGCTTTCTTT. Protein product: CATSRGEGGSKAFF.

Here the CDR3 DNA reads TGTGCCACAGTAGAGAAACAGGGCCCGGCTAATGAAAAACTGTTTTTT. Translating it yields CATVEKQGPANEKLFF. This rearrangement joins TRBV7-9 to TRBJ1-4, with D possibly TRBD1 on 6 matching bases. Trimming stripped 10 bases from V and 3 bases from J, with 21 bases between. CDR3 length equals 16 residues. Looked up from germline, CDR1 is SEHNR and CDR2 is FQNEAQ (reference sequence).

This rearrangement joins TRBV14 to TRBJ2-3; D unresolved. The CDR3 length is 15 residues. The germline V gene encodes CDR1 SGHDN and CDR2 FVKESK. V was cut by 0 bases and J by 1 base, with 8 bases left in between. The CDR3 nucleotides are TGTGCCAGCAGCCAAGATGAGGTCCGCACAGATACGCAGTATTTT. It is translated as CASSQDEVRTDTQYF.

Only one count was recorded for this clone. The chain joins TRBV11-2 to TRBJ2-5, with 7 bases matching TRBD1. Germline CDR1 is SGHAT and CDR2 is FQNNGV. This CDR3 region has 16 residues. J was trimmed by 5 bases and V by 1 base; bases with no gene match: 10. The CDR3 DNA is TGTGCCAGCAGCTTAGTGGCCAGGGGACAGTGGGAGACCCAGTACTTC. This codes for CASSLVARGQWETQYF.

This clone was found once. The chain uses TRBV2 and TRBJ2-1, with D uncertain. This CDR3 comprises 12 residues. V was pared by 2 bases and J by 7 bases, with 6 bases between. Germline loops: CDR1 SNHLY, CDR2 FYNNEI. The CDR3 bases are TGTGCCAGCAGTGAAATGCAGAATGAGCAGTTCTTC. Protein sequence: CASSEMQNEQFF. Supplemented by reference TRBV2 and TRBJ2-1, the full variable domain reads EPEVTQTPSHQVTQMGQEVILRCVPISNHLYFYWYRQILGQKVEFLVSFYNNEISEKSEIFDDQFSVERPDGSNFTLKIRSTKLEDSAMYFCASSEMQNEQFFGPGTRLTVL.

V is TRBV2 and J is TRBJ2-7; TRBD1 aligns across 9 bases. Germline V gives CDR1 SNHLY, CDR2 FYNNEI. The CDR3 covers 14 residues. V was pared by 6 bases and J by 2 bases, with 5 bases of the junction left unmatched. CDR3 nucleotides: TGTGCCAGCAGCGGGACAGGGAGGACCTACGAGCAGTACTTC. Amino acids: CASSGTGRTYEQYF.

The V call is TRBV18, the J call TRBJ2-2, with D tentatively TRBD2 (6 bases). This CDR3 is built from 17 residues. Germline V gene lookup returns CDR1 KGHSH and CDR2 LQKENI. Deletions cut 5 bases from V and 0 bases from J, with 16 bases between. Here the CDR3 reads CASSSTESGPNTGELFF. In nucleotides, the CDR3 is TGTGCCAGCTCATCGACCGAAAGCGGGCCGAACACCGGGGAGCTGTTTTTT.

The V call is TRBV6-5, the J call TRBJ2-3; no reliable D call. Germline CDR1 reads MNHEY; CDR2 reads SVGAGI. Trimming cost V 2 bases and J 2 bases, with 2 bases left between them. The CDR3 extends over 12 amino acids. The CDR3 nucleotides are TGTGCCAGCAGTTACGACACAGATACGCAGTATTTT. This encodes CASSYDTDTQYF.

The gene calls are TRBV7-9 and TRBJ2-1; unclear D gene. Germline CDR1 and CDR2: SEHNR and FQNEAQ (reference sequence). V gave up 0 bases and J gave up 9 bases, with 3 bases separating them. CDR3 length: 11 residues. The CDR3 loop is CASSLAVEQFF. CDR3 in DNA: TGTGCCAGCAGCTTAGCGGTTGAGCAGTTCTTC.

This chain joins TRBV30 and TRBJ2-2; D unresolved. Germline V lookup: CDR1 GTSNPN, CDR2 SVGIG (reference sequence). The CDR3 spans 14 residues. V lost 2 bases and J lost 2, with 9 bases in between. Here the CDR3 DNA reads TGTGCCTGGAGTTTTGGCCCAAACACCGGGGAGCTGTTTTTT. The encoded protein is CAWSFGPNTGELFF.

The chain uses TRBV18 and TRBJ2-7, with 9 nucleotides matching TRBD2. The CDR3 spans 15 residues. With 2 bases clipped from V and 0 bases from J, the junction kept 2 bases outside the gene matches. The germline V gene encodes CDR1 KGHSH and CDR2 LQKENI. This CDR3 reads CASSPGSGSSYEQYF. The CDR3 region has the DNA TGTGCCAGCTCACCAGGTAGCGGGAGCTCCTACGAGCAGTACTTC.